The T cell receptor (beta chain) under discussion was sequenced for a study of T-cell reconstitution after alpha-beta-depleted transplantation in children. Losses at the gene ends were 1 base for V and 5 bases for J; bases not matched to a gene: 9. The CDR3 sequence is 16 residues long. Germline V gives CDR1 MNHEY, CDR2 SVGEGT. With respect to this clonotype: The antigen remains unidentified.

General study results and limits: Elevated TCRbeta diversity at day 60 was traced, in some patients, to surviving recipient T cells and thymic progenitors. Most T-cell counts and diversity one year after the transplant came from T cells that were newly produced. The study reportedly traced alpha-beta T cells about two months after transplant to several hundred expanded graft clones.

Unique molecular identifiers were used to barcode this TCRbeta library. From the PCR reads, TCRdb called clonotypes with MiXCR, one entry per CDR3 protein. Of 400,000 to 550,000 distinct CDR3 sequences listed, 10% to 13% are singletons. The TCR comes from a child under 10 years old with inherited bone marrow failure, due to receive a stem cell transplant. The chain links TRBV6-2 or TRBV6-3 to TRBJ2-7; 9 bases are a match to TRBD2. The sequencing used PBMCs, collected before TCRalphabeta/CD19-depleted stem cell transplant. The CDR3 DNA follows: TGTGCCAGCAGTTACTTCCAGCGGGAGGAGGGCCACGAGCAGTACTTC. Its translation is CASSYFQREEGHEQYF.